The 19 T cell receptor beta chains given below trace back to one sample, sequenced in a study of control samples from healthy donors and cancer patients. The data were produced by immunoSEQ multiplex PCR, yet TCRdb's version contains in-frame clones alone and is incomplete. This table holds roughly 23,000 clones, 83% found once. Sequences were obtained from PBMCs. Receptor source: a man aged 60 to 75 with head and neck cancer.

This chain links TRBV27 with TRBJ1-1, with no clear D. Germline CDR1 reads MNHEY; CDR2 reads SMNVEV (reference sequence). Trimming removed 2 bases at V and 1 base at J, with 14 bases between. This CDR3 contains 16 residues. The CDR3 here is CASSLVLEFPNTEAFF. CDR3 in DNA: TGTGCCAGCAGTTTAGTCCTCGAGTTTCCGAACACTGAAGCTTTCTTT.

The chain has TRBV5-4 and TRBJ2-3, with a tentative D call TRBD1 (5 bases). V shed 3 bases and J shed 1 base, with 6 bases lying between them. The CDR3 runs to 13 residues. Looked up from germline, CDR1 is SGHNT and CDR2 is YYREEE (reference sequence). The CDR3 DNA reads TGTGCCAGCAGCTCAGGGCGCACAGATACGCAGTATTTT. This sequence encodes CASSSGRTDTQYF.

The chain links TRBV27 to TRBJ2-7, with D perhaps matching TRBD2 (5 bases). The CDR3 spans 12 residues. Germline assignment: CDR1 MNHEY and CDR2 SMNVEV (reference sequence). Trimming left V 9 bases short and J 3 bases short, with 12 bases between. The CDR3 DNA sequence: TGTGCCAGTGGACTCCTGGGCTACGAGCAGTACTTC. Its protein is CASGLLGYEQYF.

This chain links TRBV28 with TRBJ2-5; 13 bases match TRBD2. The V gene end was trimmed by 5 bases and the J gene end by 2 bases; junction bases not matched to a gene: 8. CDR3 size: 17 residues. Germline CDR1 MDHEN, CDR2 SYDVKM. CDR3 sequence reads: CASSPAGLAGEQETQYF. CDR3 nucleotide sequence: TGTGCCAGCAGTCCTGCAGGACTAGCGGGAGAGCAAGAGACCCAGTACTTC.

CDR3 sequence (DNA): TGCGCCAGCAGCACCAGACAGGGAACCAACACTGAAGCTTTCTTT. Its translation: CASSTRQGTNTEAFF. The gene calls are TRBV5-1 and TRBJ1-1; 7 bases line up with TRBD1. The CDR3 sequence is 15 residues long. The germline V gene has CDR1 SGHRS and CDR2 YFSETQ. V shed 4 bases, J shed 2 bases, and the junction held 8 bases outside the gene matches.

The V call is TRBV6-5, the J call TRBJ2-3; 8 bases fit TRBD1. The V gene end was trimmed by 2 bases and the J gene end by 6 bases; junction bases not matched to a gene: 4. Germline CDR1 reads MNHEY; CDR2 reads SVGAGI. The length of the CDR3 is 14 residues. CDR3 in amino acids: CASSYETGGDTQYF. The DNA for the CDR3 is TGTGCCAGCAGTTACGAAACAGGGGGGGATACGCAGTATTTT.

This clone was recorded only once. CDR3 in DNA: TGTGCCACCAGCAGAGCCGGGACAGGGTTTCGGAACACTGAAGCTTTCTTT. Its translation: CATSRAGTGFRNTEAFF. The chain carries TRBV15 and TRBJ1-1; TRBD1 aligns across 9 bases. Per the germline V gene, CDR1 is LNHNV and CDR2 is YYDKDF (reference sequence). CDR3 length: 17 amino acids. The ends lost 1 base at V and 1 base at J; junction bases unmatched: 7.

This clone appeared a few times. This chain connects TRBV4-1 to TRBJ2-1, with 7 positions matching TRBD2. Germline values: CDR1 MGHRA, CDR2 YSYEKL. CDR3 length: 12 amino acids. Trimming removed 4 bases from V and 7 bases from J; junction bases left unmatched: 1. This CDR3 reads CASSPGRNEQFF. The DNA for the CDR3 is TGCGCCAGCAGCCCCGGGAGGAATGAGCAGTTCTTC.

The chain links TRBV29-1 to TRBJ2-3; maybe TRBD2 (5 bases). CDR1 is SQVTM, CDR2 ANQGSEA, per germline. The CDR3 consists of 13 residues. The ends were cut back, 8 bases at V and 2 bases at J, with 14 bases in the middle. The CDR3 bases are TGCAGCTCCACCGGGGAGAACACAGATACGCAGTATTTT. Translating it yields CSSTGENTDTQYF.

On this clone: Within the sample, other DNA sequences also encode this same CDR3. The CDR3 region is CATSRGLAGAYEQYF. The CDR3 DNA reads as TGTGCCACCAGCAGGGGACTAGCGGGAGCTTACGAGCAGTACTTC. The chain joins TRBV15 to TRBJ2-7; 14 nucleotides agree with TRBD2. V was pared by 3 bases and J by 4 bases, with 2 bases of the junction left unmatched. This CDR3 region has 15 residues. Germline V gene data show CDR1 as LNHNV and CDR2 as YYDKDF (reference sequence).

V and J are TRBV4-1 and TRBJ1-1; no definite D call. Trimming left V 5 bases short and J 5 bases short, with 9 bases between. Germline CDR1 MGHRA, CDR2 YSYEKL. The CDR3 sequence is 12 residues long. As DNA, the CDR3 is TGCGCCAGCAGCGGATTGGGGACTGAAGCTTTCTTT. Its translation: CASSGLGTEAFF.

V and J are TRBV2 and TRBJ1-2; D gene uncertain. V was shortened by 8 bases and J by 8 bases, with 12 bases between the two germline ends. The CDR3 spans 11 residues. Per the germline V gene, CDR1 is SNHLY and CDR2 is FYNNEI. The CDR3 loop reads CASGTAGGYTF. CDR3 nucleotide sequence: TGTGCCAGCGGAACAGCGGGCGGCTACACCTTC.

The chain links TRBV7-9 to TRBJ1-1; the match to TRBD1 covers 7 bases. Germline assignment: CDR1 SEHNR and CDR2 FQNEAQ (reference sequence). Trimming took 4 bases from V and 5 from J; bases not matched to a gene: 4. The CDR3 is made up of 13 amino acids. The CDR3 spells CASSSSGGTEAFF. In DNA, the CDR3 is TGTGCCAGCAGCTCCTCAGGGGGGACTGAAGCTTTCTTT.

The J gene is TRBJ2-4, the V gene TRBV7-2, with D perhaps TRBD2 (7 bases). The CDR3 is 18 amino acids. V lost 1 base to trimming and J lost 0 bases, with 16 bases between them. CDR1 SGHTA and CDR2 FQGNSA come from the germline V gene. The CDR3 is CASSLDGGTPLAKNIQYF. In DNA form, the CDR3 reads TGTGCCAGCAGCTTAGACGGGGGGACACCACTAGCCAAAAACATTCAGTACTTC. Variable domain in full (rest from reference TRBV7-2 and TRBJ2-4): GAGVSQSPSNKVTEKGKDVELRCDPISGHTALYWYRQSLGQGLEFLIYFQGNSAPDKSGLPSDRFSAERTGGSVSTLTIQRTQQEDSAVYLCASSLDGGTPLAKNIQYFGAGTRLSVL.

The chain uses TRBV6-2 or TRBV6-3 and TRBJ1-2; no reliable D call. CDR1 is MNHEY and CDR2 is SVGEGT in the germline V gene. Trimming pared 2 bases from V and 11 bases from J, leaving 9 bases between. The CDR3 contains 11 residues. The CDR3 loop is CASSYGVAYTF. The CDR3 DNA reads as TGTGCCAGCAGTTACGGGGTCGCATACACCTTC.

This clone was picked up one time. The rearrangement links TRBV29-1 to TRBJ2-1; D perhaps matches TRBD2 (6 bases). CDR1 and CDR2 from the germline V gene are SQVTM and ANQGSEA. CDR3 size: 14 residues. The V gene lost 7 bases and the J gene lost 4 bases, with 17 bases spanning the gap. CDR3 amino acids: CSGGEALTYNEQFF. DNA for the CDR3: TGCAGCGGGGGGGAGGCATTGACTTACAATGAGCAGTTCTTC.

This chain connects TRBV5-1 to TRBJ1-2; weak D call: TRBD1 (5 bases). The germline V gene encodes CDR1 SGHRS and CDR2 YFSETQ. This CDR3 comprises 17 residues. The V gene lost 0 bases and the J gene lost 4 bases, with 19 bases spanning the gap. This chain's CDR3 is CASSLGPYETVFYGYTF. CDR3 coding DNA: TGCGCCAGCAGCTTGGGGCCTTACGAGACAGTCTTCTATGGCTACACCTTC. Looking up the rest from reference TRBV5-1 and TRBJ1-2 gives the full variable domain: KAGVTQTPRYLIKTRGQQVTLSCSPISGHRSVSWYQQTPGQGLQFLFEYFSETQRNKGNFPGRFSGRQFSNSRSEMNVSTLELGDSALYLCASSLGPYETVFYGYTFGSGTRLTVV.

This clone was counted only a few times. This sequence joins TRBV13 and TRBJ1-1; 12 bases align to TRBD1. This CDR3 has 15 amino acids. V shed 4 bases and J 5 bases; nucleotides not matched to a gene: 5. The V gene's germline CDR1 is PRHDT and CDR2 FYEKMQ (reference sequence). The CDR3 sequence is CASSSRDRGLTEAFF. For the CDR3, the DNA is TGTGCCAGCAGCTCCCGGGACAGGGGGCTGACTGAAGCTTTCTTT.

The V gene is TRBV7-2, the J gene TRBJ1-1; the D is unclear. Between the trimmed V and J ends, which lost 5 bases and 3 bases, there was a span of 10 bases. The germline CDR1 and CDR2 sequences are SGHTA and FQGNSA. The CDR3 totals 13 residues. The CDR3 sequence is CASSRRADTEAFF. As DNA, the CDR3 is TGTGCCAGCAGCCGCCGGGCAGACACTGAAGCTTTCTTT. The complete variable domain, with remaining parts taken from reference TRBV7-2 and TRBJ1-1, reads GAGVSQSPSNKVTEKGKDVELRCDPISGHTALYWYRQSLGQGLEFLIYFQGNSAPDKSGLPSDRFSAERTGGSVSTLTIQRTQQEDSAVYLCASSRRADTEAFFGQGTRLTVV.